Presented here are 5 T cell receptor beta chains from one specimen sequenced in a study of shared clonotypes between healthy human individuals. Repertoires were generated with immunoSEQ multiplex PCR, while TCRdb's copy carries only in-frame clones and drops some. The sample gives some 2.1 million clones, around 95% of which show up once; roughly 0.13% is in the top ten. Sequencing was done on a sample of naive CD4+ T cells sorted from blood. The subset was: CD45RA+ positively selected. Receptors originate from a young man in good health.

As for this clone: Other DNA sequences within the sample encode an identical CDR3. This rearrangement joins TRBV7-2 to TRBJ2-2; 7 bases line up with TRBD2. CDR1 is SGHTA, CDR2 FQGNSA, per germline. The CDR3 runs to 14 residues. The V segment lost 1 base and the J segment 4 bases; nucleotides outside the gene matches: 0. The CDR3 nucleotides read TGTGCCAGCAGCTTAGTAGCGGGCACCGGGGAGCTGTTTTTT. Residues: CASSLVAGTGELFF.

The CDR3, as DNA: TGTGCCAGCAGTTTGGGGGTACCGGGGGCCAACGTCCTGACTTTC. Its protein is CASSLGVPGANVLTF. V is TRBV28 and J is TRBJ2-6, with D perhaps TRBD1 or TRBD2 (5 bases each). The V end was cut by 3 bases, the J end by 4 bases, with 10 bases between. This CDR3 is 15 amino acids long. CDR1 MDHEN and CDR2 SYDVKM come from the germline V gene.

This clone was seen just once. The genes are TRBV5-4 and TRBJ1-1, with D unresolved. The CDR3 loop spans 14 amino acids. CDR1 and CDR2 from the germline V gene are SGHNT and YYREEE (reference sequence). Trimming shortened V by 5 bases and J by 4 bases, and 15 bases separated the two germline ends. The DNA for the CDR3 is TGTGCCAGCAGGGGTTTTAGCACGAGCACTGAAGCTTTCTTT. Its protein is CASRGFSTSTEAFF. Using reference TRBV5-4 and TRBJ1-1 for the parts outside the CDR3, the full variable domain is ETGVTQSPTHLIKTRGQQVTLRCSSQSGHNTVSWYQQALGQGPQFIFQYYREEENGRGNFPPRFSGLQFPNYSSELNVNALELDDSALYLCASRGFSTSTEAFFGQGTRLTVV.

J is TRBJ2-1 and V is TRBV5-1; no firm D call. Per germline, CDR1 SGHRS and CDR2 YFSETQ. V gave up 0 bases and J gave up 0 bases, with 7 bases separating them. The CDR3 is 15 amino acids. CDR3 in DNA: TGCGCCAGCAGCTTGGTAATGAGCTCCTACAATGAGCAGTTCTTC. Translated, it gives CASSLVMSSYNEQFF.

The chain uses TRBV9 and TRBJ2-7; tentative D call: TRBD2 (5 bases). CDR1 is SGDLS and CDR2 is YYNGEE in the germline V gene. Trimming pared 7 bases from V and 5 bases from J, leaving 16 bases between. The CDR3 contains 13 residues. This CDR3 reads CASGREAIDEQYF. The CDR3, as DNA: TGTGCCAGCGGTCGGGAAGCGATCGACGAGCAGTACTTC.